These 19 T cell receptor beta chains originate from one sample sequenced in a study of vaccination effects on CD4 cells after COVID-19. An approximately 10-day culture period preceded the isolation of CD4+ T cells. No antigen has been identified for these receptors. Measured with immunoSEQ multiplex PCR; TCRdb has only the in-frame clones, and not every one. This sample has fewer than 40,000 clones, with roughly 65% found just once. Sequencing used CD4+ T cells from PBMCs cultured without peptide, obtained before COVID-19 vaccination. Receptors were obtained from a human donor who received a COVID-19 vaccine.

The chain is built from TRBV25-1 and TRBJ1-1; TRBD1 might be the D (5 bases). Deletions cut 5 bases from V and 4 bases from J, with 14 bases between. In germline, CDR1 is MGHDK, CDR2 SYGVNS. This CDR3 is 14 amino acids long. Here the CDR3 reads CASSLLGLRTEAFF. The CDR3 coding sequence is TGTGCCAGCAGTTTGTTGGGGCTACGCACTGAAGCTTTCTTT.

In this sample, this clone turned up a few times. The rearrangement joins TRBV12-3 or TRBV12-4 to TRBJ1-5; D gene uncertain. Trimming took off 6 bases at V and 4 bases at J, with 7 bases between the two ends. There are 12 residues in the CDR3. The CDR3 nucleotides are TGTGCCAGCAGGCTATTTAATCAGCCCCAGCATTTT. Its translation: CASRLFNQPQHF.

This clone was counted a few times. J is TRBJ1-5 and V is TRBV27; D unclear. The CDR3 is 14 amino acids. V lost 2 bases, J lost 8 bases, and 13 bases lay in between. The V gene's germline CDR1 is MNHEY and CDR2 SMNVEV (reference sequence). The CDR3 nucleotides are TGTGCCAGCAGTTTACGACACGGACTGGAGCCCCAGCATTTT. This codes for CASSLRHGLEPQHF.

The V gene is TRBV7-2, the J gene TRBJ2-3; the match to TRBD2 covers 11 bases. CDR1 and CDR2 (germline): SGHTA, FQGNSA. The CDR3 has 15 residues. The V segment lost 8 bases and the J segment 0 bases; nucleotides outside the gene matches: 4. The CDR3 coding sequence is TGTGCCAGCGGTAGACTAGCGGGGAGCACAGATACGCAGTATTTT. This sequence encodes CASGRLAGSTDTQYF.

This clone was seen only once. The V gene is TRBV3-1 (or the pseudogene TRBV3-2), the J gene TRBJ2-1, with TRBD2 as a possible D gene (5 bases). Deletions cut 0 bases from V and 9 bases from J, with 12 bases between. Germline values: CDR1 LGHDT, CDR2 YNNKEL (reference sequence). CDR3 length equals 14 residues. This CDR3 is CASSQESGLGEQFF. CDR3 in DNA: TGTGCCAGCAGCCAAGAGTCGGGGTTAGGTGAGCAGTTCTTC.

This clone was observed a handful of times. The V gene is TRBV7-2, the J gene TRBJ1-3, with D hard to call. The germline V gene has CDR1 SGHTA and CDR2 FQGNSA. The CDR3 sequence is 13 residues long. Trimming took 5 bases from V and 0 from J, leaving 5 bases between them. CDR3 sequence (DNA): TGTGCCAGCAGCCCCAGCTCTGGAAACACCATATATTTT. Encoded protein: CASSPSSGNTIYF.

The J gene is TRBJ2-3, the V gene TRBV14, with D perhaps being TRBD1 or TRBD2 (5 bases each). Germline assignment: CDR1 SGHDN and CDR2 FVKESK. The CDR3 sequence is 15 residues long. Trimming took off 3 bases at V and 4 bases at J, with 14 bases between the two ends. The CDR3 is CASSHRGQGADTQYF. As DNA, the CDR3 is TGTGCCAGCAGCCACCGGGGCCAAGGAGCAGATACGCAGTATTTT.

This clone is medium-sized by share. The chain couples TRBV4-1 to TRBJ2-7; 9 bases match TRBD2. The CDR3 is 16 residues long. Germline CDR1 MGHRA, CDR2 YSYEKL. V lost 2 bases, J lost 1 base, and 6 bases stayed unmatched. The CDR3 DNA reads as TGCGCCAGCAGCCAACCCACTAGCGGGCTATCCTACGAGCAGTACTTC. Protein: CASSQPTSGLSYEQYF.

This clone was counted once. J is TRBJ2-7 and V is TRBV2; D is ambiguous. This CDR3 is 14 amino acids long. Germline CDR1 SNHLY, CDR2 FYNNEI. V dropped 6 bases and J dropped 0 bases, with 12 bases sitting between them. In DNA form, the CDR3 reads TGTGCCAGCAGCAACGGTTTCTACTCCTACGAGCAGTACTTC. This gives the protein CASSNGFYSYEQYF.

The chain combines TRBV7-2 with TRBJ2-1; 8 positions agree with TRBD2. The V segment lost 7 bases and the J segment 8 bases; nucleotides outside the gene matches: 10. CDR3 length equals 14 residues. The germline CDR1 and CDR2 sequences are SGHTA and FQGNSA. As DNA, the CDR3 is TGTGCCAGCAATCAGCGGGGGTCGGGGGATGAGCAGTTCTTC. Encoded protein: CASNQRGSGDEQFF.

V and J are TRBV25-1 and TRBJ2-1, with D perhaps matching TRBD1 (6 bases). The germline V gene has CDR1 MGHDK and CDR2 SYGVNS. V was trimmed by 2 bases and J by 6 bases, leaving 14 bases between them. The CDR3 totals 15 residues. CDR3 residues: CASSEPSGQINEQFF. In nucleotides, the CDR3 is TGTGCCAGCAGTGAACCGTCTGGACAGATCAATGAGCAGTTCTTC.

This sequence joins TRBV18 and TRBJ2-3; 9 bases line up with TRBD1. J gave up 2 bases and V 5 bases, and 5 bases lay outside the gene matches. CDR1 KGHSH and CDR2 LQKENI come from the germline V gene. This CDR3 has 15 amino acids. For the CDR3, the DNA is TGTGCCAGCTCAAAAGGGACAGGGCACACAGATACGCAGTATTTT. Translating it yields CASSKGTGHTDTQYF.

This chain uses TRBV5-4 with TRBJ2-5; 11 positions agree with TRBD2. Germline V CDR1 and CDR2: SGHNT, YYREEE (reference sequence). V dropped 2 bases and J dropped 3; count of bases not matched to a gene: 6. CDR3 size: 16 residues. CDR3 amino acids: CASSLPGLAEKETQYF. The CDR3 region has the DNA TGTGCCAGCAGCTTACCGGGACTAGCGGAGAAAGAGACCCAGTACTTC.

The rearrangement links TRBV15 to TRBJ1-2, with a tentative D call TRBD1 (5 bases). V was shortened by 6 bases and J by 4 bases, with 15 bases between the two germline ends. The length of the CDR3 is 14 residues. The germline gives CDR1 LNHNV, CDR2 YYDKDF (reference sequence). The CDR3 loop reads CATRPRDGVYGYTF. CDR3 DNA: TGTGCCACCAGGCCTCGGGACGGTGTCTATGGCTACACCTTC.

This clone was recorded a few times. The chain has TRBV5-8 and TRBJ1-2; maybe TRBD1 (6 bases). The CDR3 is made up of 13 amino acids. Germline CDR1 SGHTS, CDR2 YDEGEE. V lost 4 bases to trimming and J lost 7 bases, with 14 bases between them. The CDR3 DNA reads TGTGCCAGCAGCCTGCAGGGGCCCGGTGGCTACACCTTC. Amino acid sequence: CASSLQGPGGYTF.

The V gene is TRBV24-1, the J gene TRBJ1-2; 7 positions agree with TRBD1. The CDR3 spans 15 residues. Germline V gene data show CDR1 as KGHDR and CDR2 as SFDVKD. After removal of 4 bases from V and 8 bases from J, the junction contained 12 bases not matched to a gene. The chain's CDR3 is CATSEGRQGLRGYTF. The CDR3 DNA reads as TGTGCCACCAGTGAGGGAAGACAGGGCTTGCGGGGCTACACCTTC.

This sequence joins TRBV5-5 and TRBJ2-7; the D gene is possibly TRBD1 (6 bases). The CDR3 has 16 residues. V was shortened by 4 bases and J by 6 bases, with 23 bases between the two germline ends. Germline CDR1 is SGHKS and CDR2 is YYEKEE (reference sequence). The CDR3 DNA reads TGTGCCAGCAGCGTTTCAACAACGTGGGGGCCGGGCGAGCAGTACTTC. Its translation is CASSVSTTWGPGEQYF.

This clone appeared a single time. The genes are TRBV6-1 and TRBJ2-7; D is ambiguous. V was cut by 2 bases and J by 3 bases, with 11 bases left in between. The CDR3 consists of 14 residues. The germline V gene encodes CDR1 MNHNS and CDR2 SASEGT. In nucleotides, the CDR3 is TGTGCCAGCAGTGAATCAGTGGGGAACTACGAGCAGTACTTC. Translating it yields CASSESVGNYEQYF.

The rearrangement joins TRBV19 to TRBJ2-7, with TRBD1 identical over 12 bases. Germline loops: CDR1 LNHDA, CDR2 SQIVND (reference sequence). The trim removed 3 bases at V and 3 bases at J, leaving 3 bases unmatched. CDR3 length equals 15 residues. CDR3 residues: CASSIGTGGFYEQYF. The CDR3, as DNA: TGTGCCAGTAGTATTGGGACAGGGGGCTTCTACGAGCAGTACTTC.